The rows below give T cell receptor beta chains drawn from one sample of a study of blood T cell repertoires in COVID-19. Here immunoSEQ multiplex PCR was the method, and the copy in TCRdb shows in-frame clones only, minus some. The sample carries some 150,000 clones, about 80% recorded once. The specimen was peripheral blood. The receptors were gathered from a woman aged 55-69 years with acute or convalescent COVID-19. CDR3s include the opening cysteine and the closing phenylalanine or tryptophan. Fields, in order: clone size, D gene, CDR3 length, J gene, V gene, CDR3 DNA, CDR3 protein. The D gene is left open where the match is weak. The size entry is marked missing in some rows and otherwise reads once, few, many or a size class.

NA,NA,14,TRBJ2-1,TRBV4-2,TGTGCCAGCAGCCAGAGCGGCCTTTACAATGAGCAGTTCTTC,CASSQSGLYNEQFF
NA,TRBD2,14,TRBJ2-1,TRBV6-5,TGTGCCAGCGGCACTAGCGGGGGATACAATGAGCAGTTCTTC,CASGTSGGYNEQFF
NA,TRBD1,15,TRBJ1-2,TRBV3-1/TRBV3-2,TGTGCCAGCAGCCAAGAGGGCCAGGGGGTCTATGGCTACACCTTC,CASSQEGQGVYGYTF
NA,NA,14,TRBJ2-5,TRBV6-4,TGTGCCAGCCCCCCCACAGGTTCCACGTCGACCCAGTACTTC,CASPPTGSTSTQYF
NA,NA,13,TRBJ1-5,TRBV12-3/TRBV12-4,TGTGCCAGCAGCCCACTGCGGGATCAGCCCCAGCATTTT,CASSPLRDQPQHF
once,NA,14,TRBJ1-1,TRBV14,TGTGCCAGCAGCCAACAGGTTACCAACACTGAAGCTTTCTTT,CASSQQVTNTEAFF
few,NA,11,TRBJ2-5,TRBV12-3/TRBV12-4,TGTGCCAGCAGTTTCGAGGAGACCCAGTACTTC,CASSFEETQYF
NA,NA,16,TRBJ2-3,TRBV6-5,TGTGCCAGCAGTTACTCGCGGGGGCGGGGTCGGGATACGCAGTATTTT,CASSYSRGRGRDTQYF
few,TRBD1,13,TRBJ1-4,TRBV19,TGTGCCAGCGCCGGACAGGGCTTTGAAAAACTGTTTTTT,CASAGQGFEKLFF
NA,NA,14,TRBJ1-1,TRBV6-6,TGTGCCAGCAGTTATCCGACTGAGGGCACTGAAGCTTTCTTT,CASSYPTEGTEAFF
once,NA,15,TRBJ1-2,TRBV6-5,TGTGCCAGCAGCCAGCGAGACCCGGAACATGATGGCTACACCTTC,CASSQRDPEHDGYTF
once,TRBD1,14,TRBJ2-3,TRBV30,TGTGCCTGGAGGCTGACAGGGGGCACAGATACGCAGTATTTT,CAWRLTGGTDTQYF
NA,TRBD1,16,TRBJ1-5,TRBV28,TGTGCCAGCAGTTTAAGCCAGACAGGGGAATTAAGGCCCCAGCATTTT,CASSLSQTGELRPQHF
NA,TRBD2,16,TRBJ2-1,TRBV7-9,TGTGCCAGCAGCTTACAGCGGGGGGCGGATTGGAATGAGCAGTTCTTC,CASSLQRGADWNEQFF
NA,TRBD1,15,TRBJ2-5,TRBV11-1,TGTGCCAGCAGAAACAGGGGGCCCGGGCAAGAGACCCAGTACTTC,CASRNRGPGQETQYF